The rows below give T cell receptor beta chains drawn from one sample of a study of STAT5B mutations in CD4+ large granular lymphocyte leukemia. Sequencing used immunoSEQ multiplex PCR; TCRdb keeps in-frame clones, though not all of them. The sample includes fewer than 45,000 clones, approximately 88% seen only once; the top ten take less than 0.45%. Sequenced input: CD4+ T cells from blood buffy coats. The source of these receptors is a human donor in good health. CDR3s include the opening cysteine and the closing phenylalanine or tryptophan. The D gene is left open where the match is weak. Size is stated for part of the rows, as once, few or many counts, or as a class when the clone is expanded.

clone size	D gene	J gene	V gene	CDR3 protein	CDR3 DNA
NA	TRBD2	TRBJ2-1	TRBV4-2	CASSHLSGVGNEQFF	TGTGCCAGCAGCCACCTTAGCGGGGTTGGCAATGAGCAGTTCTTC
NA	NA	TRBJ1-3	TRBV25-1	CASSEPGFSGNTIYF	TGTGCCAGCAGTGAACCAGGGTTCTCTGGAAACACCATATATTTT
NA	NA	TRBJ1-2	TRBV30	CAWTEIRGLLSNYGYTF	TGTGCCTGGACAGAGATCCGGGGGCTATTGAGTAACTATGGCTACACCTTC
few	NA	TRBJ2-6	TRBV7-9	CASSLVGWGVHSGANVLTF	TGTGCCAGCAGCTTAGTCGGCTGGGGGGTACATTCTGGGGCCAACGTCCTGACTTTC
NA	NA	TRBJ1-2	TRBV6-1	CASSVSSPNWDYGYTF	TGTGCCAGCAGTGTAAGCTCTCCCAATTGGGACTATGGCTACACCTTC
once	NA	TRBJ2-1	TRBV25-1	CASSATVSYNEQFF	TGTGCCAGCAGTGCGACGGTCTCCTACAATGAGCAGTTCTTC
NA	NA	TRBJ1-5	TRBV9	CASSVGGGNQPQHF	TGTGCCAGCAGCGTAGGGGGTGGCAATCAGCCCCAGCATTTT
NA	NA	TRBJ1-5	TRBV5-5	CASSLQGPGGQPQHF	TGTGCCAGCAGCTTGCAGGGGCCGGGCGGTCAGCCCCAGCATTTT
NA	NA	TRBJ2-1	TRBV11-2	CASSLDWEQGHIF	TGTGCCAGCAGCTTAGATTGGGAACAGGGTCACATCTTC
once	TRBD2	TRBJ2-1	TRBV7-3	CASSSLAGGYNEQFF	TGTGCCAGCAGCTCCCTAGCGGGGGGATACAATGAGCAGTTCTTC
NA	TRBD1	TRBJ1-2	TRBV9	CASSTRDRGPDYGYTF	TGTGCCAGCAGCACCCGGGACAGGGGGCCGGACTATGGCTACACCTTC
NA	TRBD1	TRBJ2-7	TRBV5-1	CASSLVPGQLYEQYF	TGCGCCAGCAGCTTGGTCCCGGGACAGTTATACGAGCAGTACTTC
NA	NA	TRBJ2-5	TRBV7-6	CASSLYGPPRETQYF	TGTGCCAGCAGCTTATACGGGCCTCCCCGGGAGACCCAGTACTTC
NA	NA	TRBJ1-1	TRBV6-1	CASSASENTEAFF	TGTGCCAGCAGTGCGAGCGAGAACACTGAAGCTTTCTTT